Listed below are T cell receptor beta chains from one sample, sequenced in a study of naive and memory T cell subsets. From the UMI-ligation and nested PCR reads, TCRdb called clonotypes with MiXCR, one entry per CDR3 protein. Altogether around 160,000 distinct CDR3 sequences are present, approximately 15% being singletons, with the ten largest covering around 0.14%. Sequencing input: naive CD4+ T cells from blood. Receptors were obtained from a human donor in good health. The CDR3 runs from the conserved cysteine through the conserved F or W. The D gene is left open where the match is weak. Size tells how often a clone was seen (once, few, many) or the class of an expanded clone, and some rows leave it out.

TGTGCCAGCAGTTTCCTAGATGGGGGCACCGGGGAGCTGTTTTTT | CASSFLDGGTGELFF | TRBV28 | many | NA | TRBJ2-2
TGCAGTGCTAGCAACCCCCGGGACAGTGGGAATGAGCAGTTCTTC | CSASNPRDSGNEQFF | TRBV20-1 | NA | TRBD1 | TRBJ2-1
TGTGCCAGCAGTTACGCGGGAATTGCATCTAGAACAGATACGCAGTATTTT | CASSYAGIASRTDTQYF | TRBV6-5 | few | NA | TRBJ2-3
TGTGCCAGTGGGAAGGGGGACAGGGGTGCAGATACGCAGTATTTT | CASGKGDRGADTQYF | TRBV6-6 | few | TRBD1 | TRBJ2-3
TGTGCCAGCAGCTTAGAAGAAGCTGATACGCAGTATTTT | CASSLEEADTQYF | TRBV11-3 | NA | NA | TRBJ2-3
TGCAGTGCTCTAACGGGACAGGGGAACTGGAACACTGAAGCTTTCTTT | CSALTGQGNWNTEAFF | TRBV20-1 | few | TRBD1 | TRBJ1-1
TGTGCCATCAGTGGGGCCAGCGGGACGGGCGAGCAGTACTTC | CAISGASGTGEQYF | TRBV10-3 | NA | TRBD2 | TRBJ2-7
TGTGCCAGCAGCCTCGGGGGGGGCCCGTCCCAGTACTTC | CASSLGGGPSQYF | TRBV27 | many | TRBD2 | TRBJ2-5
TGCGCCAGCAGCCAAGAAAGCGCCCCCAGACTGGGGCAGTATTTT | CASSQESAPRLGQYF | TRBV4-3 | NA | NA | TRBJ2-3
TGTGCCAGTAGCCTCCGACGGAGCTACGAGCAGTACTTC | CASSLRRSYEQYF | TRBV19 | few | NA | TRBJ2-7
TGCGCCAGCAGCTTGGATGGGGAAAAACTGTTTTTT | CASSLDGEKLFF | TRBV5-1 | NA | NA | TRBJ1-4
TGTGCCAGCAGTTCCAGGAGGGGCCCTCTGTACAATGAGCAGTTCTTC | CASSSRRGPLYNEQFF | TRBV6-5 | NA | NA | TRBJ2-1
TGCAGCGTTGATGGGCTTTACACAGATACGCAGTATTTT | CSVDGLYTDTQYF | TRBV29-1 | NA | NA | TRBJ2-3
TGTGCCAGCAGCCCTCAAGATGTGCGGAGTAATAGCAATCAGCCCCAGCATTTT | CASSPQDVRSNSNQPQHF | TRBV4-2 | NA | NA | TRBJ1-5
TGCGCCAGCAGTGAGTCTGGGGGATCGGGCTACGAGCAGTACTTC | CASSESGGSGYEQYF | TRBV10-1 | NA | NA | TRBJ2-7
TGTGCCAGCAGTCCCCTGCGCTCCTACAATGAGCAGTTCTTC | CASSPLRSYNEQFF | TRBV2 | NA | NA | TRBJ2-1
TGCGCCAGCAGCTTCACGTACGGGACCGGGGAGACCCAGTACTTC | CASSFTYGTGETQYF | TRBV10-2 | few | NA | TRBJ2-5
TGTGCCAGCAGTTACGGGCTAGCGGGAAACACCGGGGAGCTGTTTTTT | CASSYGLAGNTGELFF | TRBV6-5 | NA | TRBD2 | TRBJ2-2
TGTGCCAGCAGCTCCCAGGAGGCGGGAAACTACAATGAGCAGTTCTTC | CASSSQEAGNYNEQFF | TRBV7-3 | few | NA | TRBJ2-1
TGCGCCAGCAGCCAATTCGTTACAGACACCTACGAGCAGTACTTC | CASSQFVTDTYEQYF | TRBV4-3 | NA | NA | TRBJ2-7
TGTGCCAGCAGTTTAGGGACAAGCCCCTACGAGCAGTACTTC | CASSLGTSPYEQYF | TRBV27 | few | NA | TRBJ2-7
TGTGCCAGCAGCCCGCCGGCGGGAGAGGTCACCGGGGAGCTGTTTTTT | CASSPPAGEVTGELFF | TRBV7-3 | many | TRBD2 | TRBJ2-2
TGCGCCAGCAGTGAGGTAGGGACGGCCGTGAACACTGAAGCTTTCTTT | CASSEVGTAVNTEAFF | TRBV10-1 | NA | NA | TRBJ1-1
TGTGCCAGCAGCCAAGCTGACATGGCTGGCTACACCTTC | CASSQADMAGYTF | TRBV3-1 | NA | NA | TRBJ1-2
TGCAGTGCTAGACAGGGAAGGGACTATGGCTACACCTTC | CSARQGRDYGYTF | TRBV20-1 | few | NA | TRBJ1-2
TGCAGTGCTCCCGGGACAGGTACCATGGGCTATGGCTACACCTTC | CSAPGTGTMGYGYTF | TRBV20-1 | NA | TRBD1 | TRBJ1-2
TGTGCCAGCAGCCTGGGCGCAGGAACCTCCTACAATGAGCAGTTCTTC | CASSLGAGTSYNEQFF | TRBV3-1 | NA | NA | TRBJ2-1
TGCAGCACCCGGGTCCTGAACACTGAAGCTTTCTTT | CSTRVLNTEAFF | TRBV29-1 | few | NA | TRBJ1-1
TGCAGTGCTAGTTTAGCGGGAGGGGCTGGCAATGAGCAGTTCTTC | CSASLAGGAGNEQFF | TRBV20-1 | NA | TRBD2 | TRBJ2-1
TGCAGTGCCCTAAACCCCGAAACCAAAAACATTCAGTACTTC | CSALNPETKNIQYF | TRBV20-1 | NA | NA | TRBJ2-4
TGTGCCAGCAGCCCGGTGGGACCTAACACCGGGGAGCTGTTTTTT | CASSPVGPNTGELFF | TRBV3-1 | few | NA | TRBJ2-2
TGCAGTGCTAGGGGCATAGCGGGAGGGCCATCGGCCGGGGAGCTGTTTTTT | CSARGIAGGPSAGELFF | TRBV20-1 | few | TRBD2 | TRBJ2-2
TGTGCCAGCAGCTTAGGGACAGGGGGCAACACCGGGGAGCTGTTTTTT | CASSLGTGGNTGELFF | TRBV28 | few | TRBD1 | TRBJ2-2
TGTGCCAGCAGTAGCCCGGGACAGGGGGCGAATCAGCCCCAGCATTTT | CASSSPGQGANQPQHF | TRBV28 | NA | TRBD1 | TRBJ1-5
TGTGCCATCAGCCACCCGAAGCGGACAGCCTACAATGAGCAGTTCTTC | CAISHPKRTAYNEQFF | TRBV10-3 | few | NA | TRBJ2-1
TGCAGTGCTAGGGGTCTCCTTTTTATAGCGGGAGAGTCGGATTTTGGAGATACGCAGTATTTT | CSARGLLFIAGESDFGDTQYF | TRBV20-1 | NA | TRBD2 | TRBJ2-3